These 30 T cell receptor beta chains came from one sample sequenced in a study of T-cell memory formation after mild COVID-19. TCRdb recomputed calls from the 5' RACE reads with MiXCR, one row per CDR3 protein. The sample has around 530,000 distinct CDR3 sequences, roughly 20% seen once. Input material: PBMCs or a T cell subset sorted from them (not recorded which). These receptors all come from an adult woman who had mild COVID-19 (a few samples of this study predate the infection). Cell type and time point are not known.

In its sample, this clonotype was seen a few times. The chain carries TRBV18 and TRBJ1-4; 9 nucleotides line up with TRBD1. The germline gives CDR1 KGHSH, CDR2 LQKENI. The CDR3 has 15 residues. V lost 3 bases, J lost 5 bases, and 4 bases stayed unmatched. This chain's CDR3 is CASSPPGTGNEKLFF. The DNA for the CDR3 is TGTGCCAGCTCACCCCCCGGGACAGGGAATGAAAAACTGTTTTTT. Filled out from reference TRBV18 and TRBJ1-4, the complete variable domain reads NAGVMQNPRHLVRRRGQEARLRCSPMKGHSHVYWYRQLPEEGLKFMVYLQKENIIDESGMPKERFSAEFPKEGPSILRIQQVVRGDSAAYFCASSPPGTGNEKLFFGSGTQLSVL.

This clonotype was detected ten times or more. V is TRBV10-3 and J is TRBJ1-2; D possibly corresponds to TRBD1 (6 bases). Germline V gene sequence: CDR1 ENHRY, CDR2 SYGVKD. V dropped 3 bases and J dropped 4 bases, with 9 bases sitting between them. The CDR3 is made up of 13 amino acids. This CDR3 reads CAISEQGVYGYTF. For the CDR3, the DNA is TGTGCCATCAGTGAACAGGGAGTCTATGGCTACACCTTC.

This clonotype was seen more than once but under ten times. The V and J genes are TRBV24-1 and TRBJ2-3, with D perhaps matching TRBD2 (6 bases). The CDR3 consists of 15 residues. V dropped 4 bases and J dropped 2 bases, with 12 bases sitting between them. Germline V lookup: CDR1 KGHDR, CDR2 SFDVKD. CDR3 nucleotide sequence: TGTGCCACCAGTGAGGGGCGGGGAGACACAGATACGCAGTATTTT. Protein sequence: CATSEGRGDTDTQYF.

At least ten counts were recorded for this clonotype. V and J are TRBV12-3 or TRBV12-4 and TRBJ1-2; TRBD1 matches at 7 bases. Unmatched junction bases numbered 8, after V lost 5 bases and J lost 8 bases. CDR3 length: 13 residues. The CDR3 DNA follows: TGTGCCAGCAGTCCTAATCAGGGGGTGGGCTACACCTTC. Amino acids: CASSPNQGVGYTF.

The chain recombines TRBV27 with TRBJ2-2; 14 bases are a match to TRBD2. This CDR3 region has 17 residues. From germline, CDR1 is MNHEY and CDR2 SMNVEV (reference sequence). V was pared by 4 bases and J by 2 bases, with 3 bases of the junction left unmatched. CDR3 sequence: CASSSTSGRANTGELFF. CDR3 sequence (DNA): TGTGCCAGCAGTTCGACTAGCGGGAGGGCTAACACCGGGGAGCTGTTTTTT.

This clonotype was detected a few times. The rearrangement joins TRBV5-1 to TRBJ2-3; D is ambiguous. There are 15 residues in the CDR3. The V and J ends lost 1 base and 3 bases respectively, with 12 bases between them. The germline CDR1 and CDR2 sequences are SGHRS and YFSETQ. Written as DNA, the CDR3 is TGCGCCAGCAGCTTGTTAGGAGAGAGTACAGATACGCAGTATTTT. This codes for CASSLLGESTDTQYF. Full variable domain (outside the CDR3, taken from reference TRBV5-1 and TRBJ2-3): KAGVTQTPRYLIKTRGQQVTLSCSPISGHRSVSWYQQTPGQGLQFLFEYFSETQRNKGNFPGRFSGRQFSNSRSEMNVSTLELGDSALYLCASSLLGESTDTQYFGPGTRLTVL.

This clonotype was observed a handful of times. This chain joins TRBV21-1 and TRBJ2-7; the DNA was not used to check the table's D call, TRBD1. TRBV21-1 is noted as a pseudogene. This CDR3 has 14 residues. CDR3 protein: CASSSGDRKYEQYF. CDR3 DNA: TGTGCCAGCAGCAGCGGGGACAGGAAGTACGAGCAGTACTTC.

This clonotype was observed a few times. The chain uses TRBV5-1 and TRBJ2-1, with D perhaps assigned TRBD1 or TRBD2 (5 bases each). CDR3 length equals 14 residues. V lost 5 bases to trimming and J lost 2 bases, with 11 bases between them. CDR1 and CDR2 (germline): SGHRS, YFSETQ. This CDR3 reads CASRRDAAYNEQFF. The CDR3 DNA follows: TGCGCCAGCAGACGGGACGCGGCCTACAATGAGCAGTTCTTC. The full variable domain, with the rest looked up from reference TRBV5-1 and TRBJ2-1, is KAGVTQTPRYLIKTRGQQVTLSCSPISGHRSVSWYQQTPGQGLQFLFEYFSETQRNKGNFPGRFSGRQFSNSRSEMNVSTLELGDSALYLCASRRDAAYNEQFFGPGTRLTVL.

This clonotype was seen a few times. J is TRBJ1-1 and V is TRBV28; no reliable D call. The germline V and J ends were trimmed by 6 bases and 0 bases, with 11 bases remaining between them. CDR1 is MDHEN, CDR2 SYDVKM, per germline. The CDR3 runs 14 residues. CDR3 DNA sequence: TGTGCCAGCAGGAAAGACGGAGTGAACACTGAAGCTTTCTTT. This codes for CASRKDGVNTEAFF.

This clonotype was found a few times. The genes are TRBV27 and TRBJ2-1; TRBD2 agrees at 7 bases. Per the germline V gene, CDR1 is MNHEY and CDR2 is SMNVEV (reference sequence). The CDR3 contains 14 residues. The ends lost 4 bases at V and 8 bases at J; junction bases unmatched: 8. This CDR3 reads CASSSGLEFYEQFF. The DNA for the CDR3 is TGTGCCAGCAGTTCCGGACTAGAATTCTATGAGCAGTTCTTC.

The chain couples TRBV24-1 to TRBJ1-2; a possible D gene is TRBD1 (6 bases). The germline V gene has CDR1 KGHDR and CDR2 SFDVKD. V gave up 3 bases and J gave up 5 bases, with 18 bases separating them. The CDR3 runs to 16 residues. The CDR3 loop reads CATSDPRDTQGYGYTF. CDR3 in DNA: TGTGCCACCAGTGATCCCAGGGACACCCAGGGATATGGCTACACCTTC.

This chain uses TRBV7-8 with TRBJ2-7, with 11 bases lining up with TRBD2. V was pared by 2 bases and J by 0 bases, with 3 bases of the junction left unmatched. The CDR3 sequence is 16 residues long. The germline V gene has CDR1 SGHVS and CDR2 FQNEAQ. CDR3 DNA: TGTGCCAGCAGCTTATCGCTAGCGGGAGGCTCCTACGAGCAGTACTTC. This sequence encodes CASSLSLAGGSYEQYF. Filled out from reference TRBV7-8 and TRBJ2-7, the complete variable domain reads GAGVSQSPRYKVAKRGQDVALRCDPISGHVSLFWYQQALGQGPEFLTYFQNEAQLDKSGLPSDRFFAERPEGSVSTLKIQRTQQEDSAVYLCASSLSLAGGSYEQYFGPGTRLTVT.

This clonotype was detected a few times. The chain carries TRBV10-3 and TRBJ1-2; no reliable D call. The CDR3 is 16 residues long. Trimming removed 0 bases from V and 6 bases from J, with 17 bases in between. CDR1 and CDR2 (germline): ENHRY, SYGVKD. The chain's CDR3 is CAISESEALRGHGYTF. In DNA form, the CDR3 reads TGTGCCATCAGTGAGTCGGAGGCCCTACGAGGTCATGGCTACACCTTC.

The CDR3 DNA reads as TGTGCCAGCAGCTCGGCGGGGGGGAGAGAGACCCAGTACTTC. As protein: CASSSAGGRETQYF. V is TRBV5-4 and J is TRBJ2-5; 9 nucleotides align to TRBD2. The CDR3 is made up of 14 amino acids. V shed 3 bases and J 4 bases; nucleotides not matched to a gene: 4. Germline assignment: CDR1 SGHNT and CDR2 YYREEE (reference sequence).

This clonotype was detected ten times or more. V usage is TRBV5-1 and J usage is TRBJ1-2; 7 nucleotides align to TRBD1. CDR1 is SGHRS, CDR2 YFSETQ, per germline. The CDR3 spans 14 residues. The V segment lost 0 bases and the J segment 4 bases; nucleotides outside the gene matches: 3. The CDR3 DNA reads TGCGCCAGCAGCTTGGGACAGGGAGCCTATGGCTACACCTTC. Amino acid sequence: CASSLGQGAYGYTF.

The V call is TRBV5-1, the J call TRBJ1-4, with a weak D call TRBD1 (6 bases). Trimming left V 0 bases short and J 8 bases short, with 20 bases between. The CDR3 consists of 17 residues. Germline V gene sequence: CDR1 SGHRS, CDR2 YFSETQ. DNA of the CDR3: TGCGCCAGCAGCTTGGACAGGGTGGTCGGCAAAGGGGAAAAACTGTTTTTT. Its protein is CASSLDRVVGKGEKLFF.

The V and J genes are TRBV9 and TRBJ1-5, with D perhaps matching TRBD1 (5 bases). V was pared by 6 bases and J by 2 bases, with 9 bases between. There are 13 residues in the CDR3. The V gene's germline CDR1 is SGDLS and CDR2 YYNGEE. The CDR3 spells CASNRGGNQPQHF. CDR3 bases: TGTGCCAGCAACCGGGGCGGCAATCAGCCCCAGCATTTT. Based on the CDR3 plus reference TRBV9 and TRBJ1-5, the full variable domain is DSGVTQTPKHLITATGQRVTLRCSPRSGDLSVYWYQQSLDQGLQFLIQYYNGEERAKGNILERFSAQQFPDLHSELNLSSLELGDSALYFCASNRGGNQPQHFGDGTRLSIL.

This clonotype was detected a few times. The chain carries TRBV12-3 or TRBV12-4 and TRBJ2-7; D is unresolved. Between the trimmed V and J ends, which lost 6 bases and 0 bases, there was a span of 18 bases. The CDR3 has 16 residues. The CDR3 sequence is CASSSPGYQRSYEQYF. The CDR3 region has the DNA TGTGCCAGCAGCTCACCCGGTTATCAGCGCTCCTACGAGCAGTACTTC.

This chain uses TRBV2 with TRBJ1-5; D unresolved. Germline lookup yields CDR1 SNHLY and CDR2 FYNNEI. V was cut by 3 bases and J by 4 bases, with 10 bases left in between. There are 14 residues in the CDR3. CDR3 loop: CASSDWGRNQPQHF. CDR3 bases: TGTGCCAGCAGTGATTGGGGTAGGAATCAGCCCCAGCATTTT.

The CDR3 reads CATSRAGGSTGELFF. DNA of the CDR3: TGTGCCACCAGCAGAGCGGGGGGTTCCACCGGGGAGCTGTTTTTT. The V call is TRBV15, the J call TRBJ2-2; 7 nucleotides match TRBD2. The V segment lost 1 base and the J segment 4 bases; nucleotides outside the gene matches: 3. CDR3 length equals 15 residues. CDR1 LNHNV and CDR2 YYDKDF come from the germline V gene (reference sequence).

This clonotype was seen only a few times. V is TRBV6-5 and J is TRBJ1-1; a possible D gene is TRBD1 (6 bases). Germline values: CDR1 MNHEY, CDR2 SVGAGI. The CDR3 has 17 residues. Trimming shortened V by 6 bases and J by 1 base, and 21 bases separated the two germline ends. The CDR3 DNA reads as TGTGCCAGCAGGAATACGTCCCCGGGACACGGGAACACTGAAGCTTTCTTT. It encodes CASRNTSPGHGNTEAFF.

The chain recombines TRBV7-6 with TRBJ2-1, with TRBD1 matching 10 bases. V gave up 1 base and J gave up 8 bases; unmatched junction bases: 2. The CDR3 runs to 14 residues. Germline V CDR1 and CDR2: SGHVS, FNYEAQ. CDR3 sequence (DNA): TGTGCCAGCAGCTTAGGGGACAGGGGCGATGAGCAGTTCTTC. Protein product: CASSLGDRGDEQFF. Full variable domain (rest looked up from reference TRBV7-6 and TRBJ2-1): GAGVSQSPRYKVTKRGQDVALRCDPISGHVSLYWYRQALGQGPEFLTYFNYEAQQDKSGLPNDRFSAERPEGSISTLTIQRTEQRDSAMYRCASSLGDRGDEQFFGPGTRLTVL.

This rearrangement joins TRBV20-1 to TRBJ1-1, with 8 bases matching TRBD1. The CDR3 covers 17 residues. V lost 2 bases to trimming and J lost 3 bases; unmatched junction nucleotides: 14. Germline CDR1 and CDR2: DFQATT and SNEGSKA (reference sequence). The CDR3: CSARTRDRRTIYTEAFF. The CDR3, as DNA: TGCAGTGCTAGAACTCGGGACAGGCGCACTATTTACACTGAAGCTTTCTTT.

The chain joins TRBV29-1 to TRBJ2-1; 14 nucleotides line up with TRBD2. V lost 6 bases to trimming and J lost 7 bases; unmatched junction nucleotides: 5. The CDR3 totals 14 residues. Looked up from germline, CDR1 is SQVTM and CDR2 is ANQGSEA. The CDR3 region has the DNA TGCAGCGTAGGACTAGCGGGGGGACAAAATGAGCAGTTCTTC. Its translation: CSVGLAGGQNEQFF.

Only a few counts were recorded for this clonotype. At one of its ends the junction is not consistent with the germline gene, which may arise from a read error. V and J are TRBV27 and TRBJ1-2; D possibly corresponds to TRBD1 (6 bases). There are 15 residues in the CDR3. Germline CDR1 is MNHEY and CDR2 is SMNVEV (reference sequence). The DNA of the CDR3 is TGTGCCAGCAGTCTATCAGGGCGCGGGGGCGGTGGCTACACCTTC. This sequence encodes CASSLSGRGGGGYTF.

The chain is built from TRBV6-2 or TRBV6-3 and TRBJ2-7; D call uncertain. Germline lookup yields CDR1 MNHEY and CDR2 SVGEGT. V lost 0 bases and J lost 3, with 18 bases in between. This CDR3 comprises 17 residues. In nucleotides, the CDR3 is TGTGCCAGCAGTTACTCCGGCAGCCCACTTAACCTCTACGAGCAGTACTTC. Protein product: CASSYSGSPLNLYEQYF.

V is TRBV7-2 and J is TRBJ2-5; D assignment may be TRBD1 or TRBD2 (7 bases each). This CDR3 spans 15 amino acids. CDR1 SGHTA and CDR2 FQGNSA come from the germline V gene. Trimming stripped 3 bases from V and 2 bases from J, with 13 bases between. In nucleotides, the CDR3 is TGTGCCAGCAGCTTCCAGCAGGGGGGGCAAGAGACCCAGTACTTC. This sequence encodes CASSFQQGGQETQYF.

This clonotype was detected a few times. The CDR3 nucleotides are TGTGCCAGCAGTCCAGACAGGGACTACTACGAGCAGTACTTC. Protein sequence: CASSPDRDYYEQYF. V and J are TRBV27 and TRBJ2-7; D is possibly TRBD1 or TRBD2 (7 bases each). V was pared by 5 bases and J by 3 bases, with 14 bases between. The CDR3 sequence is 14 residues long. Per the germline V gene, CDR1 is MNHEY and CDR2 is SMNVEV (reference sequence).

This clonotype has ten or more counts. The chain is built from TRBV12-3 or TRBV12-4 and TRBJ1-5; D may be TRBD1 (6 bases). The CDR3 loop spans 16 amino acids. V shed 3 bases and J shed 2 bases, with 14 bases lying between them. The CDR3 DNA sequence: TGTGCCAGCAGTTTTACAGGGATAGGGGGCAATCAGCCCCAGCATTTT. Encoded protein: CASSFTGIGGNQPQHF.

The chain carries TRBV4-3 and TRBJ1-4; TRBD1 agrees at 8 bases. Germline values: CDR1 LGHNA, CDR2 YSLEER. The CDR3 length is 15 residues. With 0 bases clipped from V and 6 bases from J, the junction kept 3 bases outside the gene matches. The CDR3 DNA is TGCGCCAGCAGCCAAGATCCGGACAGGGATGAAAAACTGTTTTTT. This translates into CASSQDPDRDEKLFF.